Presented here are 30 T cell receptor beta chains from one specimen sequenced in a study of T cells after yellow fever vaccination. Using its own MiXCR run on the 5' RACE reads, TCRdb lists one record per CDR3 protein. The table includes roughly 60,000 distinct CDR3 sequences, approximately 7% detected once. This specimen was CD8+ T cells sorted from PBMCs, taken on the day of the first yellow fever vaccination. The receptors stem from a man aged 18 to 35 who received the YFV17D yellow fever vaccine.

About this clonotype itself: The junction differs from germline at one of its ends, possibly a read error. The genes are TRBV10-2 and TRBJ1-3; D not certain. Germline loops: CDR1 WSHSY, CDR2 SAAADI. The CDR3 extends over 16 amino acids. This CDR3 reads CVSMESAGASGNTIYF. CDR3 sequence (DNA): TGCGTCAGCATGGAGTCGGCGGGCGCCTCTGGAAACACCATATATTTT.

The chain is built from TRBV28 and TRBJ2-7; TRBD1 agrees at 7 bases. The CDR3 consists of 12 residues. V gave up 3 bases and J gave up 6 bases; unmatched junction bases: 2. The germline V gene has CDR1 MDHEN and CDR2 SYDVKM. The CDR3 protein is CASSFYRGEQYV. CDR3 nucleotides: TGTGCCAGCAGTTTCTACAGGGGCGAGCAGTACGTC.

This clonotype was counted at least ten times. V gene TRBV29-1 combines with J gene TRBJ2-1; D is possibly TRBD2 (5 bases). Germline lookup yields CDR1 SQVTM and CDR2 ANQGSEA. The CDR3 is made up of 13 amino acids. The V end was cut by 3 bases, the J end by 4 bases, with 10 bases between. CDR3 sequence (DNA): TGCAGCGTTGAGCGTAGCGATTACAATGAGCAGTTCTTC. This sequence encodes CSVERSDYNEQFF.

This clonotype was seen a handful of times. This sequence joins TRBV5-1 and TRBJ2-5, with 14 bases identical to TRBD2. The J segment lost 5 bases and the V segment lost 3 bases, leaving 3 bases of the junction unmatched. CDR3 size: 15 residues. The germline gives CDR1 SGHRS, CDR2 YFSETQ. As DNA, the CDR3 is TGCGCCAGCAGCTCGACTAGCGGGGGGGTTGAGACCCAGTACTTC. This gives the protein CASSSTSGGVETQYF.

This clonotype appeared a few times. The chain carries TRBV4-1 and TRBJ2-3, with unresolved D. Looked up from germline, CDR1 is MGHRA and CDR2 is YSYEKL. The CDR3 extends over 12 amino acids. The ends were cut back, 2 bases at V and 4 bases at J, with 4 bases in the middle. The CDR3 sequence: CASSQFADTQYF. The CDR3 DNA follows: TGCGCCAGCAGCCAATTCGCAGATACGCAGTATTTT.

In its sample, this clonotype was seen many times. The chain combines TRBV12-3 or TRBV12-4 with TRBJ2-7; tentative D call: TRBD1 (6 bases). V lost 6 bases and J 3 bases, leaving 18 bases between the germline ends. The CDR3 totals 15 residues. This CDR3 is CASSPSLDSYYEQYF. As DNA, the CDR3 is TGTGCCAGCAGCCCCAGCCTGGACAGCTACTACGAGCAGTACTTC.

The chain uses TRBV28 and TRBJ2-1; D remains ambiguous. V lost 6 bases and J lost 6, with 15 bases in between. The CDR3 covers 14 residues. Per germline, CDR1 MDHEN and CDR2 SYDVKM. The CDR3 sequence is CASRVPRVLNEQFF. As DNA, the CDR3 is TGTGCCAGCAGAGTCCCTAGGGTCCTCAATGAGCAGTTCTTC. The full variable domain, with the rest looked up from reference TRBV28 and TRBJ2-1, is DVKVTQSSRYLVKRTGEKVFLECVQDMDHENMFWYRQDPGLGLRLIYFSYDVKMKEKGDIPEGYSVSREKKERFSLILESASTNQTSMYLCASRVPRVLNEQFFGPGTRLTVL.

The sample holds many counts of this clonotype. This chain connects TRBV7-6 to TRBJ1-2; a possible D gene is TRBD1 (6 bases). Looked up from germline, CDR1 is SGHVS and CDR2 is FNYEAQ. This CDR3 is 13 amino acids long. V lost 5 bases and J 8 bases, leaving 15 bases between the germline ends. The CDR3 here is CASSPRGAIGYTF. CDR3 nucleotide sequence: TGTGCCAGCAGCCCCCGGGGGGCGATAGGCTACACCTTC.

This clonotype showed up many times. The chain couples TRBV27 to TRBJ2-2, with 8 bases identical to TRBD1. This CDR3 contains 16 residues. V lost 8 bases to trimming and J lost 2 bases; unmatched junction nucleotides: 10. In germline, CDR1 is MNHEY, CDR2 SMNVEV (reference sequence). The chain's CDR3 is CASPLPQGANTGELFF. CDR3 DNA sequence: TGTGCCAGCCCCCTCCCGCAGGGGGCCAACACCGGGGAGCTGTTTTTT.

This clonotype was recorded many times. V and J are TRBV7-9 and TRBJ1-6; the match to TRBD1 covers 7 bases. Germline assignment: CDR1 SEHNR and CDR2 FQNEAQ (reference sequence). The ends lost 8 bases at V and 9 bases at J; junction bases unmatched: 7. The length of the CDR3 is 13 residues. The CDR3 spells CASSGTVGSPLHF. In DNA form, the CDR3 reads TGTGCCAGCTCTGGGACAGTGGGTTCACCCCTCCACTTT.

This clonotype has a handful of counts. The chain couples TRBV27 to TRBJ2-7; the D gene is possibly TRBD2 (6 bases). This CDR3 contains 15 residues. Germline CDR1 MNHEY, CDR2 SMNVEV (reference sequence). V was clipped by 2 bases and J by 3 bases, with 14 bases between them. The CDR3 DNA sequence: TGTGCCAGCAGTTTAAACGGGGGATTAGGCTACGAGCAGTACGTC. Translating it yields CASSLNGGLGYEQYV.

This clonotype was seen a few times. The CDR3 coding sequence is TGTGCCAGCAGTTTCGTTACGGGGGGCAGGGACGAGCAGTACTTC. This sequence encodes CASSFVTGGRDEQYF. The V and J genes are TRBV12-3 or TRBV12-4 and TRBJ2-7; a weak D match, TRBD2 (7 bases). V lost 3 bases and J lost 5, with 17 bases in between. This CDR3 contains 15 residues.

This clonotype has at least ten counts. The rearrangement uses TRBV5-4 and TRBJ1-1; 7 bases align to TRBD1. From germline, CDR1 is SGHNT and CDR2 YYREEE (reference sequence). V lost 3 bases, J lost 4 bases, and 6 bases stayed unmatched. This CDR3 has 14 amino acids. The CDR3 loop is CASSWSGQLTEAFF. CDR3 sequence (DNA): TGTGCCAGCAGCTGGTCGGGACAGCTCACTGAAGCTTTCTTT.

Many counts were recorded for this clonotype. This chain joins TRBV6-6 and TRBJ1-1; no clear D. CDR3 size: 11 residues. V shed 2 bases and J shed 7 bases, with 5 bases lying between them. Looked up from germline, CDR1 is MNHNY and CDR2 is SVGAGI (reference sequence). CDR3 in DNA: TGTGCCAGCAGTTACACGGATGAAGCTTTCTTT. As protein: CASSYTDEAFF.

This clonotype was observed at least ten times. The V call is TRBV5-6, the J call TRBJ2-1; tentative D call: TRBD2 (6 bases). The CDR3 extends over 15 amino acids. The V gene's germline CDR1 is SGHDT and CDR2 YYEEEE. V dropped 0 bases and J dropped 8 bases, with 15 bases sitting between them. In nucleotides, the CDR3 is TGTGCCAGCAGCTTGGGGGGGGATCCGGGAGATGAGCAGTTCTTC. The encoded protein is CASSLGGDPGDEQFF.

The genes are TRBV5-1 and TRBJ2-1; possibly TRBD2 for D (5 bases). In germline, CDR1 is SGHRS, CDR2 YFSETQ. The CDR3 has 13 residues. Trimming removed 8 bases at V and 8 bases at J, with 17 bases between. In DNA form, the CDR3 reads TGCGCCAGTCGGGATCCCCATACGCATGAGCAGTTCTTC. It specifies CASRDPHTHEQFF.

This clonotype was seen ten or more times. This chain connects TRBV29-1 to TRBJ2-3, with TRBD2 matching 8 bases. V shed 3 bases and J 7 bases; nucleotides not matched to a gene: 15. Germline V gene lookup returns CDR1 SQVTM and CDR2 ANQGSEA. CDR3 length equals 16 residues. CDR3 region: CSVETGSGGSPYTQYF. CDR3 sequence (DNA): TGCAGCGTTGAGACTGGAAGCGGGGGCTCCCCCTATACGCAGTATTTT.

This clonotype was picked up a small number of times. This chain links TRBV5-1 with TRBJ2-7; 7 bases are shared with TRBD1. From germline, CDR1 is SGHRS and CDR2 YFSETQ. There are 14 residues in the CDR3. Trimming removed 0 bases from V and 4 bases from J; junction bases left unmatched: 4. CDR3 DNA sequence: TGCGCCAGCAGCTTGGGGACAGGACCATACGAGCAGTACGTC. Translation gives CASSLGTGPYEQYV.

This clonotype was picked up many times. The rearrangement joins TRBV4-2 to TRBJ2-4; TRBD1 might be the D (5 bases). Germline loops: CDR1 LGHNA, CDR2 YNFKEQ. The V gene lost 2 bases and the J gene lost 0 bases, with 11 bases spanning the gap. CDR3 length equals 16 residues. CDR3 coding DNA: TGTGCCAGCAGCCAACTAGACAGCCTAGCCAAAAACATTCAGTACTTC. Translated: CASSQLDSLAKNIQYF.

The CDR3 region has the DNA TGTGCCAGTAGCCGTAACCCCGGGTTTGGTAGCCAGCCCCAGCATTTT. It is translated as CASSRNPGFGSQPQHF. V usage is TRBV19 and J usage is TRBJ1-5; D not resolved. V lost 6 bases to trimming and J lost 7 bases, with 22 bases between them. The CDR3 consists of 16 residues. Germline CDR1 and CDR2: LNHDA and SQIVND (reference sequence).

In its sample, this clonotype was seen a few times. The V call is TRBV5-1, the J call TRBJ1-1; tentatively, D is TRBD1 (5 bases). Deletions cut 4 bases from V and 3 bases from J, with 16 bases between. Germline assignment: CDR1 SGHRS and CDR2 YFSETQ. CDR3 length: 15 residues. The CDR3 DNA reads as TGCGCCAGCAGCCTGGCCCCCAGGGTTTACACTGAAGCTTTCTTT. Its protein is CASSLAPRVYTEAFF.

The chain links TRBV5-5 to TRBJ2-7; D perhaps matches TRBD2 (7 bases). V lost 4 bases to trimming and J lost 5 bases, with 13 bases between them. Germline CDR1 and CDR2: SGHKS and YYEKEE (reference sequence). The CDR3 is 13 residues long. CDR3 residues: CASSLGGLDEQYF. The CDR3 region has the DNA TGTGCCAGCAGCCTGGGGGGGCTCGACGAGCAGTACTTC. Complete variable domain (other parts from reference TRBV5-5 and TRBJ2-7): DAGVTQSPTHLIKTRGQQVTLRCSPISGHKSVSWYQQVLGQGPQFIFQYYEKEERGRGNFPDRFSARQFPNYSSELNVNALLLGDSALYLCASSLGGLDEQYFGPGTRLTVT.

This clonotype was recorded a few times. This chain joins TRBV12-3 or TRBV12-4 and TRBJ2-1; maybe TRBD2 (6 bases). This CDR3 spans 14 amino acids. V lost 6 bases to trimming and J lost 5 bases, with 14 bases between them. As DNA, the CDR3 is TGTGCCAGCAGCCCAGTCGGGGGTCACAATGAGCAGTTCTTC. Residues: CASSPVGGHNEQFF.

Only a few counts were recorded for this clonotype. The chain is built from TRBV6-1 and TRBJ1-5; TRBD1 might be the D (6 bases). Per germline, CDR1 MNHNS and CDR2 SASEGT. The CDR3 totals 14 residues. The germline V and J ends were trimmed by 0 bases and 8 bases, with 11 bases remaining between them. The CDR3 DNA reads as TGTGCCAGCAGTGAAGCCAGGGGCATGGAGCCCCAGCATTTT. Its translation: CASSEARGMEPQHF.

This clonotype occurred many times. This chain joins TRBV5-1 and TRBJ1-2; D is perhaps TRBD1 (5 bases). The CDR3 extends over 16 amino acids. The ends were cut back, 4 bases at V and 7 bases at J, with 23 bases in the middle. From germline, CDR1 is SGHRS and CDR2 YFSETQ. In DNA form, the CDR3 reads TGCGCCAGCAGCCTACGTTGGGGACCTAGGGCCGGTGGCTACACCTTC. Its protein product is CASSLRWGPRAGGYTF. Complete variable domain (other parts from reference TRBV5-1 and TRBJ1-2): KAGVTQTPRYLIKTRGQQVTLSCSPISGHRSVSWYQQTPGQGLQFLFEYFSETQRNKGNFPGRFSGRQFSNSRSEMNVSTLELGDSALYLCASSLRWGPRAGGYTFGSGTRLTVV.

There are a few counts of this clonotype. This chain uses TRBV28 with TRBJ2-7; TRBD1 matches at 7 bases. Germline values: CDR1 MDHEN, CDR2 SYDVKM. Unmatched junction bases numbered 10, after V lost 6 bases and J lost 2 bases. This CDR3 has 15 amino acids. Here the CDR3 reads CASRRGQDGPYEQYV. The CDR3 bases are TGTGCCAGCAGACGTGGACAGGATGGACCCTACGAGCAGTACGTC.

J is TRBJ1-6 and V is TRBV13; D is undetermined. The CDR3 has 16 residues. Germline-derived CDR1 and CDR2 are PRHDT and FYEKMQ (reference sequence). Trimming removed 5 bases at V and 0 bases at J, with 11 bases between. CDR3 nucleotides: TGTGCCAGCAGCCCCAGACCCAGCTCCTATAATTCACCCCTCCACTTT. Translation: CASSPRPSSYNSPLHF.

This clonotype was seen a handful of times. The J gene is TRBJ1-1, the V gene TRBV6-1, with 9 bases identical to TRBD1. The CDR3 extends over 14 amino acids. Trimming at V came to 7 bases and at J to 4 bases, leaving 7 bases not matched to a gene. Germline lookup yields CDR1 MNHNS and CDR2 SASEGT. The CDR3 loop reads CASTLGTGLTEAFF. In DNA, the CDR3 is TGTGCCAGCACCCTAGGGACAGGGCTCACTGAAGCTTTCTTT.

This rearrangement joins TRBV6-2 or TRBV6-3 to TRBJ1-2, with D possibly TRBD1 on 6 matching bases. Per germline, CDR1 MNHEY and CDR2 SVGEGT. V was cut by 0 bases and J by 4 bases, with 12 bases left in between. This CDR3 is 15 amino acids long. CDR3 sequence: CASSYSQGSAYGYTF. CDR3 sequence (DNA): TGTGCCAGCAGTTACTCTCAGGGGTCGGCCTATGGCTACACCTTC.

In its sample, this clonotype was seen many times. CDR3 sequence: CATSRAGTTNEKLFF. The CDR3 nucleotides are TGTGCCACCAGCCGGGCAGGCACTACTAATGAAAAACTGTTTTTT. This chain joins TRBV15 and TRBJ1-4, with D unclear. V was clipped by 5 bases and J by 2 bases, with 12 bases between them. The CDR3 consists of 15 residues. The germline gives CDR1 LNHNV, CDR2 YYDKDF (reference sequence).